The sequence of this T cell receptor beta chain was determined in a study of shared clonotypes between healthy human individuals. About this clone itself: What it recognizes is unknown.

Measured with immunoSEQ multiplex PCR; TCRdb has only the in-frame clones, and not every one. The table includes around 1,100,000 clones, around 77% detected once. Broader study findings: Having only a few donors restricted how much genetic and exposure-history diversity was captured.

Germline CDR1 and CDR2: SGHRS and YFSETQ. This CDR3 is 14 amino acids long. The V gene lost 1 base and the J gene lost 3 bases, with 10 bases spanning the gap. The chain links TRBV5-1 to TRBJ1-2, with a weak D call TRBD1 (6 bases). The specimen sequenced was memory CD4+ T cells from PBMCs. Subset specified: CD45RA-negative fraction. The source of this sequence is a young man in good health. Some clones in this sample may be carry-over from other donors' samples. CDR3 in amino acids: CASSLQGMDYGYTF. The CDR3 DNA reads as TGCGCCAGCAGCTTGCAGGGGATGGACTATGGCTACACCTTC.